The clone carrying this TCR beta chain was counted many times. TCRdb passed the reads through MiXCR, listing each CDR3 protein once. The table lists 300,000 to 450,000 distinct CDR3 sequences, around 18% of them singletons. The CDR3 spans 13 residues. The ends were cut back, 3 bases at V and 3 bases at J, with 6 bases in the middle. CDR1 and CDR2 from the germline V gene are MDHEN and SYDVKM. The data were taken from a study of T cell repertoires in cytomegalovirus infection. Study-wide background: Matching HLA type, along with CMV infection, was indicated by public TCR beta signatures.

The origin of this receptor is a human donor in good health (CMV status not recorded). Some clones in this sample may be carry-over from other donors' samples. Material: PBMCs. The chain joins TRBV28 to TRBJ1-5; no clear D. CDR3 residues: CASSFGNNQPQHF. In DNA, the CDR3 is TGTGCCAGCAGTTTCGGTAACAATCAGCCCCAGCATTTT.